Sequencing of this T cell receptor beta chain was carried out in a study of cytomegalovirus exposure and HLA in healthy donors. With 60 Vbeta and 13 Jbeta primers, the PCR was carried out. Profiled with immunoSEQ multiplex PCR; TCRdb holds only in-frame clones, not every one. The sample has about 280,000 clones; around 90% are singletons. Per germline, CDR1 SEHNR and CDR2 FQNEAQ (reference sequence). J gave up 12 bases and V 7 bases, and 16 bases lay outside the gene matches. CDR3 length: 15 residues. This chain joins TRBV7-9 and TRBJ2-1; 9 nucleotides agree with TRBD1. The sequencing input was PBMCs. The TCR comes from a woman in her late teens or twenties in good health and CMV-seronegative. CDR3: CASTEWDRAPSGQFF. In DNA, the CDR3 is TGTGCCAGCACTGAGTGGGACAGGGCTCCGTCCGGGCAGTTCTTC.